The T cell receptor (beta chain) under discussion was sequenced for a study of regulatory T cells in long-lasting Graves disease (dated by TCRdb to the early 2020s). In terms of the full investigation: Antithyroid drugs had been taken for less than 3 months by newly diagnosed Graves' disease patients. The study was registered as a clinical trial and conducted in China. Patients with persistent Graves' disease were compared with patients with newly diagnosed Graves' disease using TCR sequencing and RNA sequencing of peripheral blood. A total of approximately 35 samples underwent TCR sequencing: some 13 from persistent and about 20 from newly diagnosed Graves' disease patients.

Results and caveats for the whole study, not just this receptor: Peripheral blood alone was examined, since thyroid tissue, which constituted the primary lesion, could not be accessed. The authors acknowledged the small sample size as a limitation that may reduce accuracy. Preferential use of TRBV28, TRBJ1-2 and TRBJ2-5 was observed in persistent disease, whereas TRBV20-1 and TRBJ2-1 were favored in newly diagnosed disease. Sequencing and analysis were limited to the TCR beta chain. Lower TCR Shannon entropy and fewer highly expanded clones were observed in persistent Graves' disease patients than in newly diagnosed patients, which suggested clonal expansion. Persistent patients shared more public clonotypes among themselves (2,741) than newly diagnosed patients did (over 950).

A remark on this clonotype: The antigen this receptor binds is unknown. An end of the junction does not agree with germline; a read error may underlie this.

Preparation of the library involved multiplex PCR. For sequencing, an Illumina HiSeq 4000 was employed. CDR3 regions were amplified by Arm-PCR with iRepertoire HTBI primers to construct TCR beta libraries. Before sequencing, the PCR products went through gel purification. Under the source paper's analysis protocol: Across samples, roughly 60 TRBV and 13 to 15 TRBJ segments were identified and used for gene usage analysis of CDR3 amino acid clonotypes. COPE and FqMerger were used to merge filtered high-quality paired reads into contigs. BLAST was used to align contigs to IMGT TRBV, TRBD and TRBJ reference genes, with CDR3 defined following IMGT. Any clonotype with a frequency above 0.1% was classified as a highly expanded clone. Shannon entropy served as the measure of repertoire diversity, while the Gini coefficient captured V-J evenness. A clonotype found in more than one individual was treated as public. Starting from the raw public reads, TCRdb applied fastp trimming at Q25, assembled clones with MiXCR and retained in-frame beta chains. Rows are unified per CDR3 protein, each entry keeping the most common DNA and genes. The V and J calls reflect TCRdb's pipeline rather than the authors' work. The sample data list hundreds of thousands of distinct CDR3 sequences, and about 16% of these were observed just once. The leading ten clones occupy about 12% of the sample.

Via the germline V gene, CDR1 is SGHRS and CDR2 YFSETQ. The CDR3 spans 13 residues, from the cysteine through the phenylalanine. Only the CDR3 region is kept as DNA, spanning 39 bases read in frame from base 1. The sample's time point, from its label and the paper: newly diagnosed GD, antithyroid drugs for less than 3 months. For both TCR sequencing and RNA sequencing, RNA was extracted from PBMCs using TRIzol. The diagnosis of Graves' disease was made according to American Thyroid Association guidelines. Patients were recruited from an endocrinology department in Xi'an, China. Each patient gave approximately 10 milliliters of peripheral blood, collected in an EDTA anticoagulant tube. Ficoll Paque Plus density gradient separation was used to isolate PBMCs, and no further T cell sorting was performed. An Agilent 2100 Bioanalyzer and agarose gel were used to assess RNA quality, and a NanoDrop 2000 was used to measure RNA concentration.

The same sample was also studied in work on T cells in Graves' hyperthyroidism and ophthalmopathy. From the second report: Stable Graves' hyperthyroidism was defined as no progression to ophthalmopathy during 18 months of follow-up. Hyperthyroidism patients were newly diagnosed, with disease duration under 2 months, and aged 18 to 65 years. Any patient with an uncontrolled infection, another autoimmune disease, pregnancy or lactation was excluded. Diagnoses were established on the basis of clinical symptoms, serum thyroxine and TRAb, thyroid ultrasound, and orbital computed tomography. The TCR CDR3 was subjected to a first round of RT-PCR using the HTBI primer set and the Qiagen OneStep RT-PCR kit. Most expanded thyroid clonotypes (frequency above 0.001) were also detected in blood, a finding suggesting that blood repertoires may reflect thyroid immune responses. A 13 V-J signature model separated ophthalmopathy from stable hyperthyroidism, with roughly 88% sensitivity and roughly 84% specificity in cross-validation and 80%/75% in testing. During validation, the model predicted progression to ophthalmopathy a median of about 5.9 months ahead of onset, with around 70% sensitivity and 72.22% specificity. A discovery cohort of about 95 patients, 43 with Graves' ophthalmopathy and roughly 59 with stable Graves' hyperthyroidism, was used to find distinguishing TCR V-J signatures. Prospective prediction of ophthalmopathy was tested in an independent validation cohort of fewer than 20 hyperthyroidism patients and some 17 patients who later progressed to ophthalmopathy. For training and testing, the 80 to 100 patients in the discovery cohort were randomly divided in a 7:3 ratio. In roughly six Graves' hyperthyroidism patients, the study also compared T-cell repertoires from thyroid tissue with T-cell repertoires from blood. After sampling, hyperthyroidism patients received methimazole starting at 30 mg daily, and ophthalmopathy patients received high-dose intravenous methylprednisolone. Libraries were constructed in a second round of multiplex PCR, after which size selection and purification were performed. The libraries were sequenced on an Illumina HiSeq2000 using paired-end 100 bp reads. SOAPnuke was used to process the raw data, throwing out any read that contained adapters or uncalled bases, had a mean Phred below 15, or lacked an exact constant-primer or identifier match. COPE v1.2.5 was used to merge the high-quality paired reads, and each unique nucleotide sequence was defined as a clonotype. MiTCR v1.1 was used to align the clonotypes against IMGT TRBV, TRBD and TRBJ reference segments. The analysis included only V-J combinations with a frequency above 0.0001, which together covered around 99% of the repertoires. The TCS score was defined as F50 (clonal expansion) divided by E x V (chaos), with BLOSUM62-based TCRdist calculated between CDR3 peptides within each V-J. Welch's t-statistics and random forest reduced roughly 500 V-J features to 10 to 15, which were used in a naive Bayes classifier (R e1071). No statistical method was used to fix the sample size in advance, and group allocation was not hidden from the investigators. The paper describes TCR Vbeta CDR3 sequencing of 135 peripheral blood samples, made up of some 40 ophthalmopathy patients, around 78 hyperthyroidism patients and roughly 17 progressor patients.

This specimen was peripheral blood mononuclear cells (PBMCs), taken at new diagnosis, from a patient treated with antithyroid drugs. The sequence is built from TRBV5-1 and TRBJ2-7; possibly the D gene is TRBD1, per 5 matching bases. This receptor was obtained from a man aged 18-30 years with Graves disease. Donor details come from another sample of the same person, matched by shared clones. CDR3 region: CVSSQGVSYEQYF. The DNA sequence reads TGCGTCAGCAGCCAAGGGGTGAGCTACGAGCAGTACTTC.